Reported below is one T cell receptor beta chain. The antigen remains undetermined. Libraries were prepared by immunoSEQ multiplex PCR; TCRdb keeps only in-frame clonotypes and omits some of them. The table has over 100,000 clones, roughly nine tenths seen once. This entry is derived from a study of T cell responses to AZD1222 COVID-19 vaccine. The CDR3 runs 16 residues. Germline values: CDR1 LGHNA, CDR2 YSLEER. Trimming stripped 0 bases from V and 4 bases from J, with 15 bases between. Overall study results and limits: Donors were chiefly white British, with a greater number of females, and clonal diversity was perhaps underestimated. Spike-specific TCR breadth and depth were elevated following two AZD1222 doses.

This receptor was taken from an adult in good health. The chain joins TRBV4-3 to TRBJ1-2; TRBD1 is a possible D gene (5 bases). The sample consisted of peripheral blood, taken on day 0 of AZD1222 vaccination. CDR3 in amino acids: CASSQDMMAGTYGYTF. CDR3 bases: TGCGCCAGCAGCCAAGATATGATGGCAGGGACCTATGGCTACACCTTC.